This entry concerns a single T cell receptor beta chain. No antigen is known for it. One entry per CDR3 protein, called by TCRdb with MiXCR from the 5' RACE reads. The table has 260,000 or so distinct CDR3 sequences, over 15% seen once. These data originate in a study of T-cell memory formation after mild COVID-19. Study as a whole: TCR clusters showed largely donor specificity. Overall study findings and caveats: Later expanders leaned CD4+, whereas day 15 to 85 contracting clones were balanced CD4/CD8. Prior to infection, memory already included some responding clones, suggesting cross-reactive memory joined.

The germline V and J ends were trimmed by 7 bases and 6 bases, with 18 bases remaining between them. The CDR3 is 14 amino acids. The clonotype was recovered from a man younger than 35 who had mild COVID-19 (a few samples of this study predate the infection). Cell type and time point are not known. Sequenced sample: PBMCs or a T cell subset sorted from them (not recorded which). The chain joins TRBV12-3 or TRBV12-4 to TRBJ1-1; maybe TRBD1 (5 bases). The DNA of the CDR3 is TGTGCCAGCACCCTCCAGGGTGGCTTGTCTGAAGCTTTCTTT. The encoded protein is CASTLQGGLSEAFF.